Each of the 14 T cell receptor beta chains below was sequenced from the same sample in a study of CD8 T cells in Susac syndrome. After extraction with the RNeasy kit, about 0.5 to 1 ug of the RNA was reverse transcribed using random hexamers. TCRdb passed the immunoSEQ multiplex PCR reads through MiXCR, listing each CDR3 protein once. The data show 130,000 or so distinct CDR3 sequences, over 80% seen once. The material sequenced was CD8+ T cells from PBMCs. The receptors were gathered from a human donor with multiple sclerosis.

In nucleotides, the CDR3 is TGTGCCAGCAGCGGGGGTGTCGAAAAACTGTTTTTT. Translated, it gives CASSGGVEKLFF. The rearrangement joins TRBV13 to TRBJ1-4; a possible D gene is TRBD1 (5 bases). CDR3 length: 12 residues. V was shortened by 5 bases and J by 8 bases, with 9 bases between the two germline ends. Germline-derived CDR1 and CDR2 are PRHDT and FYEKMQ (reference sequence).

The rearrangement links TRBV11-2 to TRBJ2-3; D tentatively reads TRBD1 or TRBD2 (6 bases each). Germline V gene sequence: CDR1 SGHAT, CDR2 FQNNGV. The CDR3 spans 13 residues. Trimming removed 2 bases at V and 6 bases at J, with 9 bases between. The CDR3 DNA reads TGTGCCAGCAGCTTAAGGGGGGTGGATACGCAGTATTTT. It is translated as CASSLRGVDTQYF.

The V gene is TRBV29-1, the J gene TRBJ2-5; D is possibly TRBD2 (6 bases). This CDR3 is 12 amino acids long. V lost 4 bases and J 5 bases, leaving 11 bases between the germline ends. The germline V gene encodes CDR1 SQVTM and CDR2 ANQGSEA. Here the CDR3 DNA reads TGCAGCGTTGCGGCTAGCGATGAGACCCAGTACTTC. Residues: CSVAASDETQYF.

The CDR3: CASSIMAGTGIGTDTQYF. For the CDR3, the DNA is TGTGCCAGTAGTATTATGGCCGGGACAGGGATAGGCACAGATACGCAGTATTTT. This chain links TRBV19 with TRBJ2-3; 9 positions agree with TRBD1. The CDR3 spans 18 residues. V was clipped by 3 bases and J by 1 base; unmatched bases: 11. Germline CDR1 and CDR2: LNHDA and SQIVND (reference sequence).

This sequence joins TRBV4-1 and TRBJ1-5, with 8 bases matching TRBD1. Trimming at V came to 1 base and at J to 7 bases, leaving 6 bases not matched to a gene. From germline, CDR1 is MGHRA and CDR2 YSYEKL. The CDR3 is 15 residues long. The CDR3: CASSQVQGGQQPQHF. The CDR3 nucleotides are TGCGCCAGCAGCCAAGTACAGGGGGGCCAACAGCCCCAGCATTTT.

V is TRBV7-8 and J is TRBJ2-6; D unclear. Trimming removed 5 bases from V and 2 bases from J, with 10 bases in between. The CDR3 has 15 amino acids. Looked up from germline, CDR1 is SGHVS and CDR2 is FQNEAQ. CDR3 sequence reads: CASSASRTGANVLTF. Here the CDR3 DNA reads TGTGCCAGCAGCGCGTCGAGGACTGGGGCCAACGTCCTGACTTTC.

The J gene is TRBJ2-2, the V gene TRBV7-3; the match to TRBD2 covers 11 bases. Germline V CDR1 and CDR2: SGHTA, FQGTGA. The V and J ends lost 5 bases and 6 bases, in that order; junction bases with no gene match: 5. This CDR3 has 15 amino acids. CDR3 sequence: CASSNSGRAPGELFF. Written as DNA, the CDR3 is TGTGCCAGCAGCAATAGCGGGAGGGCACCCGGGGAGCTGTTTTTT. The complete variable domain, with remaining parts taken from reference TRBV7-3 and TRBJ2-2, reads GAGVSQTPSNKVTEKGKYVELRCDPISGHTALYWYRQSLGQGPEFLIYFQGTGAADDSGLPNDRFFAVRPEGSVSTLKIQRTERGDSAVYLCASSNSGRAPGELFFGEGSRLTVL.

This chain joins TRBV6-2 or TRBV6-3 and TRBJ1-1; D remains ambiguous. Germline V gives CDR1 MNHEY, CDR2 SVGEGT. This CDR3 region has 14 residues. Trimming stripped 0 bases from V and 0 bases from J, with 5 bases between. CDR3 sequence (DNA): TGTGCCAGCAGTTACTCGAGGATGAACACTGAAGCTTTCTTT. Amino acid sequence: CASSYSRMNTEAFF.

The rearrangement links TRBV4-1 to TRBJ2-6; D could derive from TRBD1 or TRBD2 (5 bases each). V lost 5 bases, J lost 0 bases, and 14 bases lay in between. This CDR3 region has 17 residues. Per germline, CDR1 MGHRA and CDR2 YSYEKL. Here the CDR3 DNA reads TGCGCCAGCAGCTACCGGGGCAGTAACTCTGGGGCCAACGTCCTGACTTTC. It codes for CASSYRGSNSGANVLTF.

There are a few counts of this clonotype. The chain uses TRBV7-9 and TRBJ2-3; weak D call: TRBD1 (5 bases). CDR3 size: 17 residues. CDR1 is SEHNR, CDR2 FQNEAQ, per germline (reference sequence). V was shortened by 2 bases and J by 0 bases, with 15 bases between the two germline ends. The CDR3, as DNA: TGTGCCAGCAGCTTACCCCTGGTAGGGGTTAGCACAGATACGCAGTATTTT. Its protein product is CASSLPLVGVSTDTQYF.

This clonotype was seen more than once but under ten times. The CDR3 bases are TGTGCCAGCAGCTTAGCGGGGGGCACCGGGGAGCTGTTTTTT. Amino acid sequence: CASSLAGGTGELFF. This sequence joins TRBV7-9 and TRBJ2-2, with TRBD2 as a possible D gene (6 bases). The germline gives CDR1 SEHNR, CDR2 FQNEAQ (reference sequence). The ends were cut back, 0 bases at V and 4 bases at J, with 6 bases in the middle. This CDR3 is 14 amino acids long.

This clonotype appeared a single time. V usage is TRBV9 and J usage is TRBJ1-1, with D perhaps TRBD1 (5 bases). In germline, CDR1 is SGDLS, CDR2 YYNGEE. V was trimmed by 6 bases and J by 2 bases, leaving 11 bases between them. The CDR3 runs 13 residues. CDR3 residues: CASTQEINTEAFF. The DNA of the CDR3 is TGTGCCAGCACACAGGAGATTAACACTGAAGCTTTCTTT.

This rearrangement joins TRBV19 to TRBJ2-1; D is possibly TRBD2 (6 bases). CDR3 length: 15 residues. Germline V gene data show CDR1 as LNHDA and CDR2 as SQIVND (reference sequence). V was shortened by 8 bases and J by 0 bases, with 14 bases between the two germline ends. The CDR3 loop is CASERVGGSYNEQFF. The DNA for the CDR3 is TGTGCCAGTGAGAGGGTGGGGGGCTCCTACAATGAGCAGTTCTTC.

The chain employs TRBV6-5 and TRBJ1-4, with 11 bases matching TRBD1. Germline values: CDR1 MNHEY, CDR2 SVGAGI. The CDR3 totals 15 residues. Trimming at V came to 2 bases and at J to 8 bases, leaving 4 bases not matched to a gene. The CDR3 coding sequence is TGTGCCAGCAGTTACGCCGGGACAGGGGGAGAAAAACTGTTTTTT. It yields the protein CASSYAGTGGEKLFF.